This T cell receptor (beta chain) was observed in a study of PD-1 blockade in classical Hodgkin lymphoma. V lost 4 bases and J lost 3; bases outside the gene matches: 9. The germline gives CDR1 SNHLY, CDR2 FYNNEI. The CDR3 length is 16 residues. Each and every patient relapsed after autologous stem cell transplantation, and patients got differing brentuximab vedotin exposure. The table came from immunoSEQ multiplex PCR; TCRdb's copy has only in-frame clones and leaves some out. The sample records about 21,000 clones, 71% being singletons. The chain recombines TRBV2 with TRBJ2-7, with 10 bases lining up with TRBD2. This TCR was recovered from a human donor with classical Hodgkin lymphoma. The material sequenced was peripheral blood mononuclear cells (PBMCs), taken at baseline. CDR3 bases: TGTGCCAGCAGTGCTTCCCTACTAGCGGGATACTACGAGCAGTACTTC. The encoded protein is CASSASLLAGYYEQYF.